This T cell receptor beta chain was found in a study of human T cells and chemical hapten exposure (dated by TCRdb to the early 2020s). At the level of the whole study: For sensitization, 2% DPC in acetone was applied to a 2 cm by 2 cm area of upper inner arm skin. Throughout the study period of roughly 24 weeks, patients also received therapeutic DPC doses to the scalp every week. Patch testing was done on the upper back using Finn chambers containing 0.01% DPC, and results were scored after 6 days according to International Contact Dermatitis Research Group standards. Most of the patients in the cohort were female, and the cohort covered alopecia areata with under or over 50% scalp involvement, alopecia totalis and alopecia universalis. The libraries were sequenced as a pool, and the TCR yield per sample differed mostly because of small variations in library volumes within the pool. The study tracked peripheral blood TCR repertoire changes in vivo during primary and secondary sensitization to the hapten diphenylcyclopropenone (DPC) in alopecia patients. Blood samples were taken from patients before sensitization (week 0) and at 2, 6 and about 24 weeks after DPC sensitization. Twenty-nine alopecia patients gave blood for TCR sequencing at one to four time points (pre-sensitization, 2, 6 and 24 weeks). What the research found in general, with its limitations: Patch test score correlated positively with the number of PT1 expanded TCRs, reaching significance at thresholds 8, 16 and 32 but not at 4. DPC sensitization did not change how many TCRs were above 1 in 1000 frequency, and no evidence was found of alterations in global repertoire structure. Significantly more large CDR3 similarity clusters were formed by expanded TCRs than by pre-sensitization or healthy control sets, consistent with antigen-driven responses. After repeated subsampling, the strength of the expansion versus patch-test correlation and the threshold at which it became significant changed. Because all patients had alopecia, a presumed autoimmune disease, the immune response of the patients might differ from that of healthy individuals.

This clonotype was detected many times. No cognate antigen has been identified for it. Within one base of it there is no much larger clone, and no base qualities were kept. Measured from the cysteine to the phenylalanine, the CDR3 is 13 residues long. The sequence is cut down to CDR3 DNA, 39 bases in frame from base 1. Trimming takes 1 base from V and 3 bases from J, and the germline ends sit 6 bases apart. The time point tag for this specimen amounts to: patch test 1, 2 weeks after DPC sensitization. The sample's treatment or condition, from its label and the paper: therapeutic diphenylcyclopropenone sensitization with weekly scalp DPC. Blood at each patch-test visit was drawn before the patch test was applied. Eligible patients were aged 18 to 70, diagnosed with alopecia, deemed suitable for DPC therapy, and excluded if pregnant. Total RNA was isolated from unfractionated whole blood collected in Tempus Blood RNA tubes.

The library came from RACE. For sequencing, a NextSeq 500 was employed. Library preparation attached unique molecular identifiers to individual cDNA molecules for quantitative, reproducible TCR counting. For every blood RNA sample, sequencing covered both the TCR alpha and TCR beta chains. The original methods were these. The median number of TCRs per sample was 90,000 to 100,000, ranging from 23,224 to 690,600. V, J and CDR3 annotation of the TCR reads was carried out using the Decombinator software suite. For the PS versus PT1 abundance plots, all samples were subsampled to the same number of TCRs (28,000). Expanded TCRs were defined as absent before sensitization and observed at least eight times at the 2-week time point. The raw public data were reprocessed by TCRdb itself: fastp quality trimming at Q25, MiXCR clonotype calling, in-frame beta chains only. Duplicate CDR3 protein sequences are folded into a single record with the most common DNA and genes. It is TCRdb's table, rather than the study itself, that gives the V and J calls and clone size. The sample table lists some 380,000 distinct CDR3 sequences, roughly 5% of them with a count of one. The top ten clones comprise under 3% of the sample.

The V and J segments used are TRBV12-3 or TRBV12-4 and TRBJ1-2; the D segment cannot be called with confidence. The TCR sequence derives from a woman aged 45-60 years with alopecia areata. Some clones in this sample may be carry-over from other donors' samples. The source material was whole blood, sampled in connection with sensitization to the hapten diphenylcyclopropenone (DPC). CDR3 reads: CASSLDSYYGYTF. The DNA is TGTGCCAGCAGTTTAGACAGCTACTATGGCTACACCTTC.